A selection of T cell receptor beta chains follows, all from one sample in a study of blood T cell repertoires in COVID-19. Profiling relied on immunoSEQ multiplex PCR, and the TCRdb table lists in-frame clones only, not all of them. The repertoire includes about 78,000 clones, less than 95% of them detected once, and 0.95% to 1.3% sits in the top ten. The specimen was peripheral blood. Receptors originate from a woman aged 50 to 65 in a cohort sampled during active COVID-19. CDR3s include the opening cysteine and the closing phenylalanine or tryptophan. A D gene is named only where the DNA matches it firmly.

V gene,D gene,J gene,CDR3 DNA,CDR3 protein
TRBV18,NA,TRBJ2-7,TGTGCCAGCTCACCACCCACTATCTACGAGCAGTACTTC,CASSPPTIYEQYF
TRBV7-7,NA,TRBJ2-5,TGTGCCAGCAGCACAGGGCCTCTCGGAAATATGGAGACCCAGTACTTC,CASSTGPLGNMETQYF
TRBV28,NA,TRBJ2-7,TGTGCCAGCAGTCGGTCTGGCGAGCAGTACTTC,CASSRSGEQYF
TRBV18,TRBD1,TRBJ1-3,TGTGCCAGCTCACCTCTCGACAGGGTGGCTGGAAACACCATATATTTT,CASSPLDRVAGNTIYF
TRBV6-6,NA,TRBJ1-2,TGTGCCAGCAGTTACCGTGGGACTTCCTATGGCTACACCTTC,CASSYRGTSYGYTF
TRBV28,TRBD2,TRBJ2-1,TGTGCCAGCAGTTCGCCACTAGCGGCTAAATACAATGAGCAGTTCTTC,CASSSPLAAKYNEQFF
TRBV14,NA,TRBJ2-3,TGTGCCAGCAGCCAAGGTGTCGGGACGCAGTATTTT,CASSQGVGTQYF
TRBV30,NA,TRBJ1-2,TGTGCCTGGAGTGGAGACCGGGGAGGCTACACCTTC,CAWSGDRGGYTF
TRBV13,NA,TRBJ1-2,TGTGCCAGCAGTTACGGGGAGAACTATGGCTACACCTTC,CASSYGENYGYTF
TRBV28,NA,TRBJ2-7,TGTGCCAGCAGTTTAAGGGTCAGGGGATCCTACGAGCAGTACTTC,CASSLRVRGSYEQYF
TRBV7-9,NA,TRBJ2-1,TGTGCCAGCAGCTCTCAGGGGGGATCCTACAATGAGCAGTTCTTC,CASSSQGGSYNEQFF
TRBV10-1,NA,TRBJ1-5,TGCGCCAGCAGTGATGTCGGTAATCAGCCCCAGCATTTT,CASSDVGNQPQHF
TRBV5-1,NA,TRBJ2-2,TGCGCCAGCAGCTTCGCAGGACTCAACACCGGGGAGCTGTTTTTT,CASSFAGLNTGELFF
TRBV7-9,NA,TRBJ1-6,TGTGCCAGCAGCTTAGGTTCCACCGCGCGTTCACCCCTCCACTTT,CASSLGSTARSPLHF
TRBV19,NA,TRBJ1-1,TGTGCCAGTAGTATGAGGGAGCAACACACTGAAGCTTTCTTT,CASSMREQHTEAFF
TRBV12-3/TRBV12-4,NA,TRBJ2-5,TGTGCCAGCAGCCCCGAGTCGAGAGAGACCCAGTACTTC,CASSPESRETQYF
TRBV19,TRBD1,TRBJ1-2,TGTGCCAGTAACGACAGGGCGAACTATGGCTACACCTTC,CASNDRANYGYTF